Listed below are T cell receptor beta chains from one sample, sequenced in a study of cytomegalovirus exposure and HLA in healthy donors. Clones were sequenced by immunoSEQ multiplex PCR, and TCRdb holds only the in-frame ones, with some missing. The profile shows about 160,000 clones, 65% to 85% of them singletons. The sequenced sample consisted of PBMCs. These receptors all stem from a boy between 2 and 15 years old in good health and CMV-seronegative. Both conserved end residues are part of each CDR3. Each record gives: D gene, clone size, J gene, V gene, CDR3 DNA, CDR3 protein. A D gene is named only where the DNA matches it firmly. The size entry is marked missing in some rows and otherwise reads once, few, many or a size class.

D: -; size: -; J: TRBJ1-2; V: TRBV29-1; DNA: TGCAGCGTTGAAGGGGCCAGTCTCTATGGCTACACCTTC; CDR3: CSVEGASLYGYTF
D: TRBD2; size: -; J: TRBJ2-7; V: TRBV11-1; DNA: TGTGCCAGCAGCTTAGGAGCGGGGACCTACGAGCAGTACTTC; CDR3: CASSLGAGTYEQYF
D: TRBD2; size: -; J: TRBJ2-2; V: TRBV6-5; DNA: TGTGCCAGCAGTTCGCTAGCGGGAGTGGTCGGGGAGCTGTTTTTT; CDR3: CASSSLAGVVGELFF
D: TRBD1; size: -; J: TRBJ1-2; V: TRBV7-2; DNA: TGTGCCAGCAGCCCGGGACAGGCGTGGGGTGGCTACACCTTC; CDR3: CASSPGQAWGGYTF
D: TRBD1; size: -; J: TRBJ2-3; V: TRBV25-1; DNA: TGTGCCAGCAGTCCGGGACAGGGGGCCGCCACAGATACGCAGTATTTT; CDR3: CASSPGQGAATDTQYF
D: TRBD2; size: -; J: TRBJ2-1; V: TRBV2; DNA: TGTGCCAGCAGTCTGCAAGAGACTAGCGGGAGGGTCCGAATGAGAAATGAGCAGTTCTTC; CDR3: CASSLQETSGRVRMRNEQFF
D: -; size: -; J: TRBJ1-5; V: TRBV5-6; DNA: TGTGCCAGCAGCGAAGGAGGGAAGAATCAGCCCCAGCATTTT; CDR3: CASSEGGKNQPQHF
D: TRBD1; size: -; J: TRBJ1-2; V: TRBV2; DNA: TGTGCCAGCAGCACAGGGGTGTTATATGGCTACACCTTC; CDR3: CASSTGVLYGYTF
D: -; size: -; J: TRBJ2-1; V: TRBV5-4; DNA: TGTGCCAGCAGCTTCGGGGGACGCTACAATGAGCAGTTCTTC; CDR3: CASSFGGRYNEQFF
D: -; size: -; J: TRBJ1-1; V: TRBV4-2; DNA: TGTGCCAGCAGCCCGAGGCCGGCAGGGGAAACTGAAGCTTTCTTT; CDR3: CASSPRPAGETEAFF
D: -; size: once; J: TRBJ2-5; V: TRBV19; DNA: TGTGCCAGCAGCCTCCAGGGGCCCCAAGAGACCCAGTACTTC; CDR3: CASSLQGPQETQYF
D: -; size: few; J: TRBJ2-1; V: TRBV5-4; DNA: TGTGCCAGCAGCCTCGACTGGGGGAGGGGGAATGAGCAGTTCTTC; CDR3: CASSLDWGRGNEQFF
D: TRBD2; size: -; J: TRBJ2-3; V: TRBV11-2; DNA: TGTGCCAGCAGACCAAACCTAGCGGGAAGGGCAGATACGCAGTATTTT; CDR3: CASRPNLAGRADTQYF
D: -; size: -; J: TRBJ2-7; V: TRBV29-1; DNA: TGCAGCGCCTCAGGTGACAGACCCTACGAGCAGTACTTC; CDR3: CSASGDRPYEQYF
D: TRBD1; size: -; J: TRBJ2-1; V: TRBV30; DNA: TGTGCCTGGGCGGACAGGGATTGGTACAATGAGCAGTTCTTC; CDR3: CAWADRDWYNEQFF
D: -; size: -; J: TRBJ1-2; V: TRBV27; DNA: TGTGCCAGCAGTTTTGCGGGAGGCCCTGGTGGCTACACCTTC; CDR3: CASSFAGGPGGYTF
D: -; size: once; J: TRBJ1-2; V: TRBV18; DNA: TGTGCCAGCTCACCGGAAGGAGGTGGCTATGGCTACACCTTC; CDR3: CASSPEGGGYGYTF
D: -; size: -; J: TRBJ2-2; V: TRBV6-5; DNA: TGTGCCAGCAGTCAACTCGTAAACACCGGGGAGCTGTTTTTT; CDR3: CASSQLVNTGELFF
D: -; size: -; J: TRBJ1-4; V: TRBV18; DNA: TGTGCCAGCTCGCCCGAACCCGATACGAGGAATGAAAAACTGTTTTTT; CDR3: CASSPEPDTRNEKLFF
D: -; size: -; J: TRBJ1-1; V: TRBV9; DNA: TGTGCCAGCAGCGTAGGTGCGGGTGAAGCTTTCTTT; CDR3: CASSVGAGEAFF
D: -; size: few; J: TRBJ1-2; V: TRBV4-1; DNA: TGCGCCAGCAGCCAACCCGGGACTCTCGGCTACACCTTC; CDR3: CASSQPGTLGYTF
D: -; size: -; J: TRBJ1-1; V: TRBV7-2; DNA: TGTGCCAGCAGCTTATGGACAGCTCCAAACACTGAAGCTTTCTTT; CDR3: CASSLWTAPNTEAFF
D: TRBD2; size: -; J: TRBJ2-5; V: TRBV11-2; DNA: TGTGCCGGCAGCCCACTCGCCTTAGCGGGGTCAGAGACCCAGTACTTC; CDR3: CAGSPLALAGSETQYF
D: TRBD1; size: -; J: TRBJ1-2; V: TRBV10-1; DNA: TGCGCCAGCAGTGGGAAGGACAGGGCCTATGGCTACACCTTC; CDR3: CASSGKDRAYGYTF
D: TRBD1; size: -; J: TRBJ1-2; V: TRBV6-5; DNA: TGTGCCAGCAAAAGGACAGGGGGAAGAGGAGGCTACACCTTC; CDR3: CASKRTGGRGGYTF
D: TRBD2; size: -; J: TRBJ2-1; V: TRBV7-9; DNA: TGTGCCAGCAGCTTGGTTGGTAGCGGGGGCCGTAACTACAATGAGCAGTTCTTC; CDR3: CASSLVGSGGRNYNEQFF
D: TRBD2; size: -; J: TRBJ2-2; V: TRBV9; DNA: TGTGCCAGCAGCACTAGCGGGGGGATATACACCGGGGAGCTGTTTTTT; CDR3: CASSTSGGIYTGELFF
D: -; size: -; J: TRBJ1-4; V: TRBV14; DNA: TGTGCCAGCAGCCAAATAAGAGGATTCGGTTCAGAAAAACTGTTTTTT; CDR3: CASSQIRGFGSEKLFF
D: -; size: -; J: TRBJ1-1; V: TRBV6-1; DNA: TGTGCCAGCAGGAGATGGGAGGGCTCTGAGACTGAAGCTTTCTTT; CDR3: CASRRWEGSETEAFF
D: -; size: few; J: TRBJ2-7; V: TRBV4-3; DNA: TGCGCCAGCAGCCAAGATCGTACAGCCTCCTACGAGCAGTACTTC; CDR3: CASSQDRTASYEQYF
D: TRBD1; size: -; J: TRBJ2-7; V: TRBV6-6; DNA: TGTGCCAGCACCGGGGACAGGTTAAAGCAGTACTTC; CDR3: CASTGDRLKQYF
D: TRBD2; size: -; J: TRBJ2-3; V: TRBV25-1; DNA: TGTGCCAGCAGCGGACTAGCGGGAGTAATAAGAGGAACAGATACGCAGTATTTT; CDR3: CASSGLAGVIRGTDTQYF
D: -; size: once; J: TRBJ1-1; V: TRBV7-9; DNA: TGTGCCAGCAGCTTGGGGCAGAGGAACACTGAAGCTTTCTTT; CDR3: CASSLGQRNTEAFF
D: -; size: -; J: TRBJ1-2; V: TRBV5-8; DNA: TGTGCCAGCAGCGCCTGGACGGAGGGAAGTTCTAGTCGTGGCTACACCTTC; CDR3: CASSAWTEGSSSRGYTF
D: TRBD2; size: -; J: TRBJ2-5; V: TRBV11-3; DNA: TGTGCCAGCAGCGCGGGGGGAGAGACCCAGTACTTC; CDR3: CASSAGGETQYF
D: TRBD1; size: -; J: TRBJ2-1; V: TRBV7-9; DNA: TGTGCCAGCAGCTTGGCACAGGGGGCCTACAATGAGCAGTTCTTC; CDR3: CASSLAQGAYNEQFF
D: -; size: -; J: TRBJ1-2; V: TRBV27; DNA: TGTGCCACCCGATCGGGGTATGGCTACACCTTC; CDR3: CATRSGYGYTF
D: -; size: -; J: TRBJ2-3; V: TRBV7-2; DNA: TGTGCCAGCAGCTTCAGCGGCCACAGCACAGATACGCAGTATTTT; CDR3: CASSFSGHSTDTQYF
D: -; size: -; J: TRBJ2-2; V: TRBV7-7; DNA: TGTGCTAGCAGCTTAGACAGAAACACCGGGGAGCTGTTTTTT; CDR3: CASSLDRNTGELFF
D: TRBD2; size: -; J: TRBJ2-1; V: TRBV7-8; DNA: TGTGCCAGCAGCTCGCCTAGCGGGGCCCACAATGAGCAGTTCTTC; CDR3: CASSSPSGAHNEQFF
D: -; size: few; J: TRBJ2-7; V: TRBV11-2; DNA: TGTGCCAGCAGCTTATCCGCCGGAGATTACGAGCAGTACTTC; CDR3: CASSLSAGDYEQYF
D: -; size: -; J: TRBJ1-1; V: TRBV13; DNA: TGTGCCAGCAGCTTTGCCGGCGGATCTGAAGCTTTCTTT; CDR3: CASSFAGGSEAFF
D: -; size: -; J: TRBJ2-4; V: TRBV19; DNA: TGTGCCAGTAGTTCAGGAGGAAGAAACATTCAGTACTTC; CDR3: CASSSGGRNIQYF
D: -; size: few; J: TRBJ1-5; V: TRBV6-5; DNA: TGTGCCAGCATAAGCAGGGAAGGTAATCAGCCCCAGCATTTT; CDR3: CASISREGNQPQHF
D: -; size: -; J: TRBJ2-5; V: TRBV11-2; DNA: TGTGCCAGCAGCATGGAAAATGTGCGGGGAGATTTCCACGAGACCCAGTACTTC; CDR3: CASSMENVRGDFHETQYF
D: -; size: -; J: TRBJ1-1; V: TRBV10-3; DNA: TGTGCCATCAGTGAGGACACCGCAAACACTGAAGCTTTCTTT; CDR3: CAISEDTANTEAFF
D: -; size: -; J: TRBJ2-1; V: TRBV2; DNA: TGTGCCAGCAGTGAAATAGATAATGAGCAGTTCTTC; CDR3: CASSEIDNEQFF
D: TRBD2; size: -; J: TRBJ2-1; V: TRBV4-3; DNA: TGCGCCAGCAGCCCGGGACTAGTTAATGAGCAGTTCTTC; CDR3: CASSPGLVNEQFF
D: -; size: -; J: TRBJ1-3; V: TRBV30; DNA: TGTGCCTGGGGACTAAATGGAAACACCATATATTTT; CDR3: CAWGLNGNTIYF
D: TRBD1; size: -; J: TRBJ1-4; V: TRBV19; DNA: TGTGCCAGTAGTCTCTGGACAGGGGGCTGTGAAAAACTGTTTTTT; CDR3: CASSLWTGGCEKLFF